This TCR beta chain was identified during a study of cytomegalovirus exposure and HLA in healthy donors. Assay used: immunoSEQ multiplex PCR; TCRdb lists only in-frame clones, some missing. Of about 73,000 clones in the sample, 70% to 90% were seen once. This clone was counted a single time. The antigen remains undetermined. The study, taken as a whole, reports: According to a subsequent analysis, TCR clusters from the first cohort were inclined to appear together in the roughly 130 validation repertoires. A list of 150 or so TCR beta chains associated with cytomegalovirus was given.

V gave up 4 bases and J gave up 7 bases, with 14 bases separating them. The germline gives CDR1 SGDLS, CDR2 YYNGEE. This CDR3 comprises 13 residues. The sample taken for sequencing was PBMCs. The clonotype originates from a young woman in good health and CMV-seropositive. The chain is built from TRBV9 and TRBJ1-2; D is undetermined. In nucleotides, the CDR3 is TGTGCCAGCAGCCCAGTATCAGTCCCTGGCTACACCTTC. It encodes CASSPVSVPGYTF.